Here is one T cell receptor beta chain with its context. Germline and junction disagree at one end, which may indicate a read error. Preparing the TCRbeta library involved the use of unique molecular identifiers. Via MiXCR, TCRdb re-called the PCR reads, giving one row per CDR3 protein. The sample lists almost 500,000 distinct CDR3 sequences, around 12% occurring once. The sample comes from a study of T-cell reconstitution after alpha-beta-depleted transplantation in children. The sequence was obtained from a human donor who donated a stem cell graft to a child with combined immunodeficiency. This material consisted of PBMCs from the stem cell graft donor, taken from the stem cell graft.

CDR3 sequence reads: CGSRLLADLLYEQYF. The CDR3 nucleotides are TGTGGCAGCAGGCTACTAGCGGATCTACTCTACGAGCAGTACTTC. This chain joins TRBV6-2 or TRBV6-3 and TRBJ2-7; the match to TRBD2 covers 8 bases. This CDR3 is built from 15 residues. The germline V gene encodes CDR1 MNHEY and CDR2 SVGEGT.